These 8 T cell receptor beta chains were all obtained from the same sample, sequenced in a study of blood T cell repertoires in COVID-19. Sequencing was performed with immunoSEQ multiplex PCR; in TCRdb, only in-frame clones are kept and a portion is missing. The data hold 120,000 or so clones, with about 85% observed a single time. Sequences were obtained from peripheral blood. These TCRs come from a human donor in a cohort sampled during active COVID-19.

V is TRBV5-1 and J is TRBJ2-3; perhaps TRBD1 as D (5 bases). The CDR3 extends over 12 amino acids. Trimming removed 3 bases from V and 7 bases from J, with 9 bases in between. Germline V lookup: CDR1 SGHRS, CDR2 YFSETQ. CDR3 DNA sequence: TGCGCCAGCAGCTCTCAGGGCTATACGCAGTATTTT. Its translation is CASSSQGYTQYF.

This chain joins TRBV6-1 and TRBJ2-3; 12 positions agree with TRBD2. J gave up 3 bases and V 0 bases, and 4 bases lay outside the gene matches. This CDR3 contains 17 residues. Germline V gene lookup returns CDR1 MNHNS and CDR2 SASEGT. Here the CDR3 reads CASSEALLAGGTDTQYF. The CDR3 DNA reads as TGTGCCAGCAGTGAAGCGCTTCTAGCGGGGGGGACAGATACGCAGTATTTT.

The chain combines TRBV4-1 with TRBJ1-4; 8 bases match TRBD1. Germline V gene lookup returns CDR1 MGHRA and CDR2 YSYEKL. The CDR3 totals 16 residues. Losses at the gene ends were 0 bases for V and 7 bases for J; bases not matched to a gene: 7. CDR3 region: CASSQDAQGAREKLFF. CDR3 bases: TGCGCCAGCAGCCAAGATGCGCAGGGGGCGCGTGAAAAACTGTTTTTT.

The chain combines TRBV7-9 with TRBJ2-1, with D possibly matching TRBD2 (5 bases). V was cut by 0 bases and J by 6 bases, with 12 bases left in between. Per the germline V gene, CDR1 is SEHNR and CDR2 is FQNEAQ (reference sequence). This CDR3 is built from 15 residues. CDR3 in DNA: TGTGCCAGCAGCTTAGCCGGCGGAGGATCCAATGAGCAGTTCTTC. This sequence encodes CASSLAGGGSNEQFF.

The rearrangement links TRBV30 to TRBJ2-3; D is perhaps TRBD2 (7 bases). Per germline, CDR1 GTSNPN and CDR2 SVGIG (reference sequence). The CDR3 length is 13 residues. The V end was cut by 7 bases, the J end by 6 bases, with 17 bases between. The CDR3 DNA reads as TGTGCCTATGAGGGGGGGGGCCCCGATACGCAGTATTTT. It encodes CAYEGGGPDTQYF.

The chain couples TRBV6-5 to TRBJ1-5, with 7 bases identical to TRBD1. J was trimmed by 9 bases and V by 6 bases; bases with no gene match: 11. CDR3 size: 14 residues. Germline CDR1 MNHEY, CDR2 SVGAGI. The DNA of the CDR3 is TGTGCCAGCAGCCCCGGACAGGCCACGAGGCCCCAGCATTTT. It is translated as CASSPGQATRPQHF.

In its sample, this clone was seen once. This sequence joins TRBV7-9 and TRBJ1-2; 11 bases fit TRBD1. The V gene's germline CDR1 is SEHNR and CDR2 FQNEAQ (reference sequence). Trimming cost V 5 bases and J 8 bases; bases outside gene matches: 7. This CDR3 spans 14 amino acids. Here the CDR3 reads CASSPGQGARGYTF. The CDR3 region has the DNA TGTGCCAGCAGCCCAGGACAGGGGGCTAGGGGCTACACCTTC.

The J gene is TRBJ2-5, the V gene TRBV7-2; D is undetermined. This CDR3 spans 13 amino acids. V was cut by 1 base and J by 3 bases, with 6 bases left in between. Germline V lookup: CDR1 SGHTA, CDR2 FQGNSA. CDR3 sequence: CASSLVVKETQYF. The DNA for the CDR3 is TGTGCCAGCAGCTTAGTAGTGAAAGAGACCCAGTACTTC.